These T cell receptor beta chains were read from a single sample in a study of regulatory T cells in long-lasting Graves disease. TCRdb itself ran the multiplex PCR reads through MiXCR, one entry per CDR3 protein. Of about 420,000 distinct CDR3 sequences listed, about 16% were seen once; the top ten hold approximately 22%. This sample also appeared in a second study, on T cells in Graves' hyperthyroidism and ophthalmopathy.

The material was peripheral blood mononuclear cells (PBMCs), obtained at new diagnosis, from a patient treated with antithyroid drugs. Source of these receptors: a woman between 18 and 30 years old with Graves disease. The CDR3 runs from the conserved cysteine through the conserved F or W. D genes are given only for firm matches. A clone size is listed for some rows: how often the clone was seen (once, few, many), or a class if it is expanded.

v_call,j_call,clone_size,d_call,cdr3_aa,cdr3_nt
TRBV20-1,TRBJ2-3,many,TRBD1,CSERGHTDTQYF,TGCAGTGAGAGGGGGCACACAGATACGCAGTATTTT
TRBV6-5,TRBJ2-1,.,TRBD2,CASSYTAGGSYNEQFF,TGTGCCAGCAGTTATACAGCGGGAGGGTCCTACAATGAGCAGTTCTTC
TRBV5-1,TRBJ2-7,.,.,CASSLGADSSGGLANSYEQYF,TGCGCCAGCAGCTTGGGCGCGGACAGTTCGGGGGGTCTAGCGAACTCCTACGAGCAGTACTTC
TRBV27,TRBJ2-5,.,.,CASSLIGEETQYF,TGTGCCAGCAGTTTGATAGGGGAAGAGACCCAGTACTTC
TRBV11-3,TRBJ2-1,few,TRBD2,CASAPLGQREGRRYNEQFF,TGTGCCAGCGCCCCCCTGGGTCAACGGGAGGGCCGTAGATACAATGAGCAGTTCTTC
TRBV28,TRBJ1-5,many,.,CATGTILAFNQPQHF,TGTGCTACCGGGACCATTCTTGCATTCAATCAGCCCCAGCATTTT
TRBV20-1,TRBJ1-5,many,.,CSARDSQYQPQHF,TGCAGTGCTAGAGATTCTCAATACCAGCCCCAGCATTTT
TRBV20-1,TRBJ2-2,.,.,CSAPGVENTGELFF,TGCAGTGCCCCGGGAGTGGAGAACACCGGGGAGCTGTTTTTT
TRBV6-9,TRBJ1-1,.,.,CASSSKGVAEAFF,TGTGCCAGCAGTTCCAAGGGGGTCGCTGAAGCTTTCTTT
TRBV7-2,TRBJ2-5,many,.,CASTPRWGQETQYF,TGTGCCAGCACCCCCCGGTGGGGGCAAGAGACCCAGTACTTC
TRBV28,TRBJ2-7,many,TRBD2,CASNPGLAGTIFSYEQYF,TGTGCCAGCAACCCGGGACTAGCGGGCACAATCTTCTCCTACGAGCAGTACTTC
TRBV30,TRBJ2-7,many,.,CAWSVSGRREQYF,TGTGCCTGGAGTGTTTCAGGGAGACGCGAGCAGTACTTC
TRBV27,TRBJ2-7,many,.,CASHPGQLSYEQYF,TGTGCCAGTCATCCGGGACAACTCTCCTACGAGCAGTACTTC
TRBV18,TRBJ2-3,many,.,CASSAKEAGSTDTQYF,TGTGCCAGCTCAGCAAAGGAGGCAGGTAGCACAGATACGCAGTATTTT
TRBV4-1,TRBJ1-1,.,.,CASSQDAGVATEAFF,TGCGCCAGCAGCCAAGACGCAGGGGTGGCCACTGAAGCTTTCTTT
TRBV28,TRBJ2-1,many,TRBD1,CASSSTQGAYNEQLF,TGTGCCAGCAGCTCTACTCAGGGGGCCTACAATGAGCAGCTCTTC
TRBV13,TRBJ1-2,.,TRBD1,CASSLRQGRANYGYTF,TGTGCCAGCAGCTTACGACAGGGAAGGGCTAACTATGGCTACACCTTC
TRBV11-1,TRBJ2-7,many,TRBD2,CASSKTATSATYEQYF,TGTGCCAGCAGCAAGACAGCAACTAGCGCTACCTACGAGCAGTACTTC